This TCR beta chain was captured by sequencing in a study of blood T cell repertoires in COVID-19. In the source study's methods: Nucleated cell counts were estimated from reference gene primer amplification. The table came from immunoSEQ multiplex PCR; TCRdb's copy has only in-frame clones and leaves some out. V, J and clone size reflect that table, while D and trimming were determined from the DNA. The sample has about 120,000 clones; around 90% are singletons. Followed longitudinally, the Seattle patients had been enrolled during active infection. The sequencing input was peripheral blood. The sequence came from a woman aged 55-70 years with COVID-19, enrolled during active disease.

The CDR3 is CASSPDRVPGNTIYF. The CDR3 DNA sequence: TGTGCCAGCAGCCCCGACAGGGTCCCTGGAAACACCATATATTTT. This rearrangement joins TRBV7-2 to TRBJ1-3, with 7 bases aligning to TRBD1. CDR1 is SGHTA, CDR2 FQGNSA, per germline. CDR3 length: 15 residues. V lost 5 bases to trimming and J lost 2 bases; unmatched junction nucleotides: 6.